One T cell receptor (beta chain) is described in this entry. These data belong to a study of blood T cell repertoires in COVID-19. The overall study: T cells, B-cell-depleted T cells, or PBMCs supplied cDNA or gDNA.

Clones were read by immunoSEQ multiplex PCR, and TCRdb kept only the in-frame ones, dropping some. The sample lists fewer than 40,000 clones, about 88% occurring once. The V gene lost 0 bases and the J gene lost 8 bases, with 7 bases spanning the gap. Germline V CDR1 and CDR2: KGHDR, SFDVKD. The CDR3 loop spans 13 amino acids. The sequencing input was peripheral blood. The origin of this receptor is a man in his sixties or seventies with active COVID-19. The chain carries TRBV24-1 and TRBJ2-1, with a possible D match to TRBD1 (5 bases). The CDR3 is CATSDLSGHEQFF. CDR3 coding DNA: TGTGCCACCAGTGATTTGTCAGGGCATGAGCAGTTCTTC.